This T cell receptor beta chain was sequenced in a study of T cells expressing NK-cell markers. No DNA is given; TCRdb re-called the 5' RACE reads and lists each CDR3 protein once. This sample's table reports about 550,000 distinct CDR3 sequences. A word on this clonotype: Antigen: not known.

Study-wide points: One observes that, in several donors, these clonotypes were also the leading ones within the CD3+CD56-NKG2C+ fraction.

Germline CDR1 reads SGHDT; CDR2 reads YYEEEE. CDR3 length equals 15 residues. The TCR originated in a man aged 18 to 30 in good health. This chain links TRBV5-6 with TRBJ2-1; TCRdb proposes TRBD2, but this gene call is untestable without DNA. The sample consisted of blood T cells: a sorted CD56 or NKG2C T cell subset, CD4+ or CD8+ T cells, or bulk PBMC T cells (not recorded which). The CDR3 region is CASSLWVSGYNEQFF.